Listed below are T cell receptor beta chains from one sample, sequenced in a study of blood T cell repertoires in COVID-19. Clones were read by immunoSEQ multiplex PCR, and TCRdb kept only the in-frame ones, dropping some. Here the sample spans under 250,000 clones, roughly 80% being singletons. Material for sequencing was peripheral blood. These receptors all stem from a woman aged 40 to 50 with COVID-19, enrolled during active disease. The CDR3 runs from the conserved cysteine through the conserved F or W. Fields, in order: CDR3 DNA, CDR3 protein, clone size, D gene, J gene, V gene. The D gene is left open where the match is weak. A clone size is listed for some rows: how often the clone was seen (once, few, many), or a class if it is expanded.

DNA: TGTGCCAGCAGCTTAGCGGTAGGGACAGGGGGTTCCCAAGAGACCCAGTACTTC
CDR3: CASSLAVGTGGSQETQYF
size: -
D: TRBD1
J: TRBJ2-5
V: TRBV7-9

DNA: TGTGCCAGCCAGACCACGGCGCAGGATAGAAATGGCTACACCTTC
CDR3: CASQTTAQDRNGYTF
size: -
D: -
J: TRBJ1-2
V: TRBV18

DNA: TGTGCCAGCAGCCTTACCGGGACTAGGGGAAGAGGGACCCAGTACTTC
CDR3: CASSLTGTRGRGTQYF
size: few
D: TRBD2
J: TRBJ2-5
V: TRBV3-1/TRBV3-2

DNA: TGTGCGGTCGTGGGGGCAGAAAACTATGGCTACACCTTC
CDR3: CAVVGAENYGYTF
size: -
D: -
J: TRBJ1-2
V: TRBV10-3

DNA: TGTGCCAGTAGGACGGACAGGGTTGTGGGGGCCCAGCATTTT
CDR3: CASRTDRVVGAQHF
size: -
D: TRBD1
J: TRBJ1-5
V: TRBV19

DNA: TGTGCCAGCAGCGAGTCCCCTAGCTTAGGAGAAGATACGCAGTATTTT
CDR3: CASSESPSLGEDTQYF
size: -
D: -
J: TRBJ2-3
V: TRBV9

DNA: TGTGCCAGCAGCGGGCCCCGAGGGTACAAAAACATTCAGTACTTC
CDR3: CASSGPRGYKNIQYF
size: few
D: -
J: TRBJ2-4
V: TRBV2

DNA: TGTGCCAGCAGCCAAGAAAGAACAGCCTCGAACACTGAAGCTTTCTTT
CDR3: CASSQERTASNTEAFF
size: few
D: -
J: TRBJ1-1
V: TRBV4-2

DNA: TGTGCCAGCAGTTACGAGAGGGCCTCACCCCTCCACTTT
CDR3: CASSYERASPLHF
size: -
D: -
J: TRBJ1-6
V: TRBV6-5

DNA: TGTGCCAGCAGCGCCTCTTTAGGACAGGGGGCGGGTGAGCAGTTCTTC
CDR3: CASSASLGQGAGEQFF
size: -
D: TRBD1
J: TRBJ2-1
V: TRBV9

DNA: TGTGCCAGCAGCGTAGAAAAAGGGGCAGAGACCCAGTACTTC
CDR3: CASSVEKGAETQYF
size: -
D: -
J: TRBJ2-5
V: TRBV9

DNA: TGTGCCAGTATGGATCAGGGGGGCCACTATGGCTACACCTTC
CDR3: CASMDQGGHYGYTF
size: -
D: TRBD1
J: TRBJ1-2
V: TRBV19

DNA: TGCGCCAGCAGCGGAGACAGGGGTACCACCGGGGAGCTGTTTTTT
CDR3: CASSGDRGTTGELFF
size: few
D: TRBD1
J: TRBJ2-2
V: TRBV5-1

DNA: TGTGCCAGCAGCCAAGATAGACCCGTGGGGGGATTCTACCCAGAGACCCAGTACTTC
CDR3: CASSQDRPVGGFYPETQYF
size: -
D: -
J: TRBJ2-5
V: TRBV4-2

DNA: TGTGCCAGCAGCCATAGGCGGCTTCAGCCCCAGCATTTT
CDR3: CASSHRRLQPQHF
size: -
D: -
J: TRBJ1-5
V: TRBV12-3/TRBV12-4

DNA: TGCGCCAGCAGCGCGCCGACTAGCGGGAGCAGTAACTTC
CDR3: CASSAPTSGSSNF
size: -
D: TRBD2
J: TRBJ2-5
V: TRBV5-1

DNA: TGTGCCAGCAGGGCTAGCGGGGGCACAGATACGCAGTATTTT
CDR3: CASRASGGTDTQYF
size: -
D: TRBD2
J: TRBJ2-3
V: TRBV6-5

DNA: TGTGCCAGCAGCCAAGCTAGCGGGGGGCCTAGCTCCTACGAGCAGTACTTC
CDR3: CASSQASGGPSSYEQYF
size: -
D: TRBD2
J: TRBJ2-7
V: TRBV3-1/TRBV3-2

DNA: TGTGCCAGCTCATCGGGGACAGGAGTTTTTCGAACTGAAGCTTTCTTT
CDR3: CASSSGTGVFRTEAFF
size: -
D: TRBD1
J: TRBJ1-1
V: TRBV18

DNA: TGCGCCAGCAGCTTGGGGACAGGGGTCTATGGCTACACCTTC
CDR3: CASSLGTGVYGYTF
size: few
D: TRBD1
J: TRBJ1-2
V: TRBV5-1

DNA: TGCGCCAGCAGCTACGGGGAGCATACGCAGTATTTT
CDR3: CASSYGEHTQYF
size: -
D: -
J: TRBJ2-3
V: TRBV5-1

DNA: TGTGCCACCTCTCCCGGGCCCCAGCGGGGGAACTACGAGCAGTACTTC
CDR3: CATSPGPQRGNYEQYF
size: -
D: TRBD2
J: TRBJ2-7
V: TRBV24-1

DNA: TGTGCCAGCAGTGGACAGGGAACTGAAGCTTTCTTT
CDR3: CASSGQGTEAFF
size: -
D: TRBD1
J: TRBJ1-1
V: TRBV12-3/TRBV12-4

DNA: TGCGCCAGCAGCGAGAAAGACAGCAACTCTGGGGCCAACGTCCTGACTTTC
CDR3: CASSEKDSNSGANVLTF
size: -
D: -
J: TRBJ2-6
V: TRBV5-1

DNA: TGTGCCTGGAGGAGATTAGCGGGAGGAGGGGACAATGAGCAGTTCTTC
CDR3: CAWRRLAGGGDNEQFF
size: many
D: TRBD2
J: TRBJ2-1
V: TRBV30

DNA: TGTGCCACCAGTGATGGAGGGGTACAGGAAAAACTGTTTTTT
CDR3: CATSDGGVQEKLFF
size: -
D: -
J: TRBJ1-4
V: TRBV24-1

DNA: TGTGCCTGGGCTACAGGGGCGGATGAAAAACTGTTTTTT
CDR3: CAWATGADEKLFF
size: -
D: TRBD1
J: TRBJ1-4
V: TRBV30

DNA: TGTGCCAGCAGCCCAAGGACTAGCGGAAGCACAGATACGCAGTATTTT
CDR3: CASSPRTSGSTDTQYF
size: -
D: TRBD2
J: TRBJ2-3
V: TRBV5-4

DNA: TGTGCCAGTAGTGGGGGCTTCCAAGAGACCCAGTACTTC
CDR3: CASSGGFQETQYF
size: -
D: -
J: TRBJ2-5
V: TRBV19

DNA: TGTGCCAGCAATAGGGGATCTGAGGAAAAACTGTTTTTT
CDR3: CASNRGSEEKLFF
size: -
D: -
J: TRBJ1-4
V: TRBV2

DNA: TGTGCCAGCAGCTCCGACGGACAGCTCTACGAGCAGTACTTC
CDR3: CASSSDGQLYEQYF
size: -
D: -
J: TRBJ2-7
V: TRBV7-8

DNA: TGTGCCAGCAGTACGGTGGATGAGCAGTTCTTC
CDR3: CASSTVDEQFF
size: -
D: -
J: TRBJ2-1
V: TRBV6-6

DNA: TGTGCCAGCCGAGAGGGCAATCAGCCCCAGCATTTT
CDR3: CASREGNQPQHF
size: -
D: -
J: TRBJ1-5
V: TRBV6-5

DNA: TGTGCCATCAGACCTCAGGGCTCCCCCTACGAGCAGTACTTC
CDR3: CAIRPQGSPYEQYF
size: many
D: -
J: TRBJ2-7
V: TRBV10-3

DNA: TGTGCCAGCAGCGTCTCAGCGGGGGGTTACAATGAGCAGTTCTTC
CDR3: CASSVSAGGYNEQFF
size: -
D: TRBD2
J: TRBJ2-1
V: TRBV9

DNA: TGTGCCAGCAGCTTAAACGCACAGGATTACTTTACATATGAGCAGTTCTTC
CDR3: CASSLNAQDYFTYEQFF
size: once
D: -
J: TRBJ2-1
V: TRBV7-2

DNA: TGTGCCAGCAGCCCTCAGTGGCGACAGGGGGCGGTCTATGGCTACACCTTC
CDR3: CASSPQWRQGAVYGYTF
size: -
D: TRBD1
J: TRBJ1-2
V: TRBV3-1/TRBV3-2

DNA: TGTGCCAGCAGTTTACAGGCAACTAATGAAAAACTGTTTTTT
CDR3: CASSLQATNEKLFF
size: -
D: -
J: TRBJ1-4
V: TRBV27